Following are 3 T cell receptor beta chains from one sample sequenced in a study of blood T cell repertoires in COVID-19. TCRdb's copy holds only in-frame clones and misses some; the assay was immunoSEQ multiplex PCR. The sample includes over 250,000 clones, 82% of them seen just once. The sample consisted of PBMCs or T cells enriched from blood (not recorded which). These receptors were obtained from a middle-aged man who had been exposed to COVID-19.

The chain joins TRBV5-1 to TRBJ1-2; the D gene is possibly TRBD1 (5 bases). The germline gives CDR1 SGHRS, CDR2 YFSETQ. The CDR3 is made up of 12 amino acids. V was shortened by 4 bases and J by 8 bases, with 12 bases between the two germline ends. For the CDR3, the DNA is TGCGCCAGCAGCCTCCAGGGTGGCGGCTACACCTTC. This encodes CASSLQGGGYTF.

This clone has only one observation. The rearrangement uses TRBV25-1 and TRBJ2-5; TRBD2 matches at 7 bases. With 1 base clipped from V and 5 bases from J, the junction kept 7 bases outside the gene matches. This CDR3 has 15 residues. Looked up from germline, CDR1 is MGHDK and CDR2 is SYGVNS. The CDR3 loop reads CASSELREGRETQYF. The CDR3 region has the DNA TGTGCCAGCAGTGAATTAAGGGAGGGGAGGGAGACCCAGTACTTC.

V gene TRBV19 combines with J gene TRBJ1-3; 8 positions match TRBD1. The CDR3 runs 14 residues. From germline, CDR1 is LNHDA and CDR2 SQIVND (reference sequence). V was clipped by 6 bases and J by 4 bases; unmatched bases: 5. CDR3 nucleotide sequence: TGTGCCAGTAGGTCACAGGGGGGAGGAAACACCATATATTTT. Amino acid sequence: CASRSQGGGNTIYF.